This T cell receptor beta chain was documented in a study of cytomegalovirus exposure and HLA in healthy donors. Researchers ran the PCR with 60 Vbeta and 13 Jbeta primers. TCRdb's copy holds only in-frame clones and misses some; the assay was immunoSEQ multiplex PCR. The ten top clones account for 0.96%, within a sample of 140,000 to 150,000 clones. The germline V gene encodes CDR1 SGHDT and CDR2 YYEEEE. This CDR3 contains 14 residues. V lost 0 bases and J lost 9, with 13 bases in between. About this clone: What it recognizes is unknown.

Whole-study findings and limits: The authors enumerated 164 TCR beta chains as linked to cytomegalovirus. Owing to their indistinguishability, certain V segments, notably TRBV6-2 and TRBV6-3, were excluded.

The sequenced sample was PBMCs. This chain links TRBV5-6 with TRBJ2-1; a possible D gene is TRBD2 (5 bases). The receptor was isolated from a male donor in good health and CMV-seronegative. The CDR3 sequence is CASSLALSGGEQFF. CDR3 nucleotide sequence: TGTGCCAGCAGCTTGGCTCTCAGCGGCGGTGAGCAGTTCTTC.